This T cell receptor beta chain was identified in a study of identical twins. Study conclusions and caveats: One should note that invariant MAIT and iNKT cells could partly confound zero-insertion analyses. When twins shared out-of-frame alpha sequences, those sequences had excess low generation probability. In cord blood, abundant beta clonotypes had fewer insertions; memory showed no trend.

The V and J ends lost 1 base and 4 bases, in that order; junction bases with no gene match: 2. This CDR3 comprises 16 residues. CDR1 is LGHNA, CDR2 YNFKEQ, per germline. This clonotype was observed a handful of times. Its target is unknown. Template switching added a universal primer site, and cDNA bore unique molecular identifiers. TCRdb re-called the 5' RACE reads through MiXCR, storing one row per CDR3 protein. The sample lists around 530,000 distinct CDR3 sequences, roughly 15% occurring once. These sequences were also reported in another study, on yellow fever vaccine responses in identical twins.

The sequenced sample was CD4+ T cells sorted from blood. The chain joins TRBV4-2 to TRBJ2-5; TRBD2 agrees at 14 bases. The origin of this receptor is a woman between 18 and 29 years old in good health. In nucleotides, the CDR3 is TGTGCCAGCAGCCAAGGACTAGCGGGAGGGCCAGAGACCCAGTACTTC. It is translated as CASSQGLAGGPETQYF.